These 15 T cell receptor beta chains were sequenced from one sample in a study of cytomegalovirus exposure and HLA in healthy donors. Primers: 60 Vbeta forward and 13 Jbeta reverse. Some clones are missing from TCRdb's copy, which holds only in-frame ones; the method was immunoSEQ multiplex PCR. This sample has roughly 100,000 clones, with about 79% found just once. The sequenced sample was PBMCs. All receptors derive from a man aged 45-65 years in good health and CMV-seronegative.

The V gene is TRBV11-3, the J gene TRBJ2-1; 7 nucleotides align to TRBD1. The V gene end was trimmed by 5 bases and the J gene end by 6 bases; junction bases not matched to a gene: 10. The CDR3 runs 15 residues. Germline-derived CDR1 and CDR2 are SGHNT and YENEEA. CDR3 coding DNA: TGTGCCAGCAGCATCCGGGACAGCCACCTCAATGAGCAGTTCTTC. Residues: CASSIRDSHLNEQFF.

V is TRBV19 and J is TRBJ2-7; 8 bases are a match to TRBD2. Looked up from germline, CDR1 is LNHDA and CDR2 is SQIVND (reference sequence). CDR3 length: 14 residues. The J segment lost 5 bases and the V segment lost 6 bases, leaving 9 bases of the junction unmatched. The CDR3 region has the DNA TGTGCCAGTAGCCCCAGCGGGAGCCGGGACGAGCAGTACTTC. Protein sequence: CASSPSGSRDEQYF. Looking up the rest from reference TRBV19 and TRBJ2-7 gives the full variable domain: DGGITQSPKYLFRKEGQNVTLSCEQNLNHDAMYWYRQDPGQGLRLIYYSQIVNDFQKGDIAEGYSVSREKKESFPLTVTSAQKNPTAFYLCASSPSGSRDEQYFGPGTRLTVT.

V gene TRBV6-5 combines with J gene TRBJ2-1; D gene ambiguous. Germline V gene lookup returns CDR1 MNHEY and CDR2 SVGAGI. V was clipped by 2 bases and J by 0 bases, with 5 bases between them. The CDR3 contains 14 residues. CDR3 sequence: CASSYRSSYNEQFF. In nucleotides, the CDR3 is TGTGCCAGCAGTTACCGGAGCTCCTACAATGAGCAGTTCTTC.

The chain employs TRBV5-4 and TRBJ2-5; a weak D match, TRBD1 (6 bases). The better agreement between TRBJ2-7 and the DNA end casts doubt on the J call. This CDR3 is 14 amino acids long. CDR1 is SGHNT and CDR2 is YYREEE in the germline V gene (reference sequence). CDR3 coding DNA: TGTGCCAGCAGCTTGGCCAACAGGGTCAACGAGCAGTACTTC. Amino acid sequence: CASSLANRVNEQYF.

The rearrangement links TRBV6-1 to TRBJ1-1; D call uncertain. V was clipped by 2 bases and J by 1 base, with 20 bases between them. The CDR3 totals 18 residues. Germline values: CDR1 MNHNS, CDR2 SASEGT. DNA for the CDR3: TGTGCCAGCAGTGAAAGCGCTTATATGGCCGAGGAGAACACTGAAGCTTTCTTT. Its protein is CASSESAYMAEENTEAFF.

The CDR3 loop is CASSLVPSGYSYEQYF. In DNA, the CDR3 is TGTGCCAGCAGCTTGGTCCCTAGCGGGTATTCCTACGAGCAGTACTTC. The chain recombines TRBV5-6 with TRBJ2-7, with 8 nucleotides matching TRBD2. This CDR3 comprises 16 residues. Germline CDR1 is SGHDT and CDR2 is YYEEEE. Losses at the gene ends were 0 bases for V and 1 base for J; bases not matched to a gene: 6.

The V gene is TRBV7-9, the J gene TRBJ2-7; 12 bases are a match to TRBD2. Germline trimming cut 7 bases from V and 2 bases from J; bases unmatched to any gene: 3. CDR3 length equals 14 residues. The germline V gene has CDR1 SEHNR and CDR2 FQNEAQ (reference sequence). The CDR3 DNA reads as TGTGCCAGCACTAGCGGGAGGGCCCCCTACGAGCAGTACTTC. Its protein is CASTSGRAPYEQYF.

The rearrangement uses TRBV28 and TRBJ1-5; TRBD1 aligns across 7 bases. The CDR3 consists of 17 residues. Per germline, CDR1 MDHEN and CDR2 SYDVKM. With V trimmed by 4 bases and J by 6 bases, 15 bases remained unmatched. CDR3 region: CASSSYHSTGVGQPQHF. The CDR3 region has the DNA TGTGCCAGCAGTTCCTACCACTCAACAGGGGTAGGTCAGCCCCAGCATTTT.

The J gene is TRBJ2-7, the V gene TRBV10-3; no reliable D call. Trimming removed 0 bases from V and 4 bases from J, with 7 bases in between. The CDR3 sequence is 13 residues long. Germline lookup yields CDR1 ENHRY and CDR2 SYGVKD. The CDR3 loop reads CAISESSPYEQYF. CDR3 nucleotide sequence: TGTGCCATCAGTGAGTCGAGTCCTTACGAGCAGTACTTC.

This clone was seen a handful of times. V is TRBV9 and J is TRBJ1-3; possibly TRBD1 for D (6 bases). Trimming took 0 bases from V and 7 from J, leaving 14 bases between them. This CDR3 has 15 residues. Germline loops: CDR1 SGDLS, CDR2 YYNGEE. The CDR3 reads CASSVATGTRNTIYF. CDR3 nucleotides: TGTGCCAGCAGCGTAGCTACAGGGACCCGTAACACCATATATTTT.

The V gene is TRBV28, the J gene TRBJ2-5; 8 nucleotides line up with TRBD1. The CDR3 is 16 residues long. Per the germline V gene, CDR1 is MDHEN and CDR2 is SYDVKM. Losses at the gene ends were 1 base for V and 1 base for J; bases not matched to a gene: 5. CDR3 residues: CASSLFGTGGQETQYF. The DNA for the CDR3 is TGTGCCAGCAGTTTATTTGGCACAGGGGGCCAAGAGACCCAGTACTTC.

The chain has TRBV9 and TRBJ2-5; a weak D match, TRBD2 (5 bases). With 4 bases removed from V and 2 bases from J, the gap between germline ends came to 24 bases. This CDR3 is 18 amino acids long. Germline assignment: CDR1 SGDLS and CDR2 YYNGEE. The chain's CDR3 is CASSPGERADQEQETQYF. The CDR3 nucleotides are TGTGCCAGCAGCCCCGGGGAGAGAGCGGACCAGGAGCAAGAGACCCAGTACTTC.

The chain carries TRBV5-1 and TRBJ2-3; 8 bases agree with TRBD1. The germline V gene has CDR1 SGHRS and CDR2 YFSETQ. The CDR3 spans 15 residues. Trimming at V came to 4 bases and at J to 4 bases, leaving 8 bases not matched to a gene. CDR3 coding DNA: TGCGCCAGCAGCGCGCAGGGGGCAGAGTCAGATACGCAGTATTTT. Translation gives CASSAQGAESDTQYF.

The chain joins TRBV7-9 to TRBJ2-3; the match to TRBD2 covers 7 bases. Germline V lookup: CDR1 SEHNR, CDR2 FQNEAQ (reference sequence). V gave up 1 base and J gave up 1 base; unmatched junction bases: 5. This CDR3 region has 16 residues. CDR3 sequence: CASSLVRLAGTDTQYF. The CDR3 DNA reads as TGTGCCAGCAGCTTAGTTAGGCTAGCGGGCACAGATACGCAGTATTTT.

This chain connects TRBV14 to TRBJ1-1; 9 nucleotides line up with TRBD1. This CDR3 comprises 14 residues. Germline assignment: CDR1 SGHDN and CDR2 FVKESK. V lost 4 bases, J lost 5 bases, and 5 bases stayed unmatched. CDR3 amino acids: CASSRTGGATEAFF. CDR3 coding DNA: TGTGCCAGCAGCCGCACAGGGGGCGCGACTGAAGCTTTCTTT.